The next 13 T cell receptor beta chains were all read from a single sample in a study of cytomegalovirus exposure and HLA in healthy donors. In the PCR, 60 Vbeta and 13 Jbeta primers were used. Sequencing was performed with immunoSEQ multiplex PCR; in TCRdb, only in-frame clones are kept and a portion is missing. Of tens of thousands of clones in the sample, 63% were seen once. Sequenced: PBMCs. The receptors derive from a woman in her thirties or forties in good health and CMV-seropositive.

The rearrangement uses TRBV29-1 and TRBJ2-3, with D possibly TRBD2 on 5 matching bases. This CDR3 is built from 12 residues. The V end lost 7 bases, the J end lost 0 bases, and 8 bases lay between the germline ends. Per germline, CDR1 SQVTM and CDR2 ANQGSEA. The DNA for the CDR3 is TGCAGCGCCGAGGGCAGCACAGATACGCAGTATTTT. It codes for CSAEGSTDTQYF.

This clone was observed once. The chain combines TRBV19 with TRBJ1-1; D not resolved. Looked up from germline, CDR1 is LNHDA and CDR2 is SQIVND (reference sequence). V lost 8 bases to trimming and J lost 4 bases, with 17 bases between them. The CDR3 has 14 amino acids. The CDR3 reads CASFSLSAITEAFF. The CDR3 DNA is TGTGCCAGTTTTTCCCTCAGCGCGATCACTGAAGCTTTCTTT.

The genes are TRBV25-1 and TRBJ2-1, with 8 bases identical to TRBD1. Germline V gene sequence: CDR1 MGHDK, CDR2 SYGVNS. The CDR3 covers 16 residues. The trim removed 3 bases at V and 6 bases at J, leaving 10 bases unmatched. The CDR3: CASSEAPTGVSNEQFF. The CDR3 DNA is TGTGCCAGCAGTGAGGCCCCGACAGGGGTCTCCAATGAGCAGTTCTTC.

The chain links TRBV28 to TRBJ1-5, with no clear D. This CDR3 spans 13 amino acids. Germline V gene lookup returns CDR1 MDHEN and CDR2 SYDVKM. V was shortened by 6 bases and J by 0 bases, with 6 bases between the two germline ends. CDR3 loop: CASRTYSNQPQHF. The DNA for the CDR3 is TGTGCCAGCAGGACTTATAGCAATCAGCCCCAGCATTTT.

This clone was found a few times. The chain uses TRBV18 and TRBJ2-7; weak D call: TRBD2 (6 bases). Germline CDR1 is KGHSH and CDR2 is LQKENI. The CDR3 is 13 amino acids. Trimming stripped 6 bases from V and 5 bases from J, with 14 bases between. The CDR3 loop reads CASSPVGGNEQYF. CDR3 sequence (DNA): TGTGCCAGCTCTCCAGTCGGGGGTAACGAGCAGTACTTC.

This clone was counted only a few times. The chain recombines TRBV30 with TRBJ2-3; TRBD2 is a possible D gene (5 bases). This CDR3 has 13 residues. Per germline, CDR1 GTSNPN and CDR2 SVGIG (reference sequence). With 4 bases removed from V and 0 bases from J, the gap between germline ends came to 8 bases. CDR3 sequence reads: CAWTGRSTDTQYF. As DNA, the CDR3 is TGTGCCTGGACGGGGAGAAGCACAGATACGCAGTATTTT.

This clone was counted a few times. CDR3 loop: CASSLVGGEETQYF. Here the CDR3 DNA reads TGTGCCAGCAGCTTAGTAGGGGGCGAAGAGACCCAGTACTTC. J is TRBJ2-5 and V is TRBV7-2, with 7 positions matching TRBD1. Germline V lookup: CDR1 SGHTA, CDR2 FQGNSA. With 1 base clipped from V and 3 bases from J, the junction kept 2 bases outside the gene matches. The CDR3 is 14 residues long.

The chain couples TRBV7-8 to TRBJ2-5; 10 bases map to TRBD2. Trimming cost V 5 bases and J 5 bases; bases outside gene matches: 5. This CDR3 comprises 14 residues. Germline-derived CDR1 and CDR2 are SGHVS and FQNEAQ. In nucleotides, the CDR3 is TGTGCCAGCAGCCTCGGGACTAGCGCGGAGACCCAGTACTTC. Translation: CASSLGTSAETQYF. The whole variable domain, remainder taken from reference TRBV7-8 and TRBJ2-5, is GAGVSQSPRYKVAKRGQDVALRCDPISGHVSLFWYQQALGQGPEFLTYFQNEAQLDKSGLPSDRFFAERPEGSVSTLKIQRTQQEDSAVYLCASSLGTSAETQYFGPGTRLLVL.

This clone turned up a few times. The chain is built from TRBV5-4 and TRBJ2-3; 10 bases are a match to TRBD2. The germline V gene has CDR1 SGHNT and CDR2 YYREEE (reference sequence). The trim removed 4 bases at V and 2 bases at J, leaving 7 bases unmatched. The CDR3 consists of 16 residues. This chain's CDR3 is CASSQLAGSLTDTQYF. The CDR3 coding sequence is TGTGCCAGCAGCCAACTAGCGGGAAGCCTCACAGATACGCAGTATTTT.

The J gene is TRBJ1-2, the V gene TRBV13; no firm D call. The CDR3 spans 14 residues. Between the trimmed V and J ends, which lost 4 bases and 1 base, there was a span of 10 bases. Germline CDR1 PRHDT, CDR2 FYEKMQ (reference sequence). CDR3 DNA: TGTGCCAGCAGCTCCCAGACAAATAACTATGGCTACACCTTC. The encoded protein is CASSSQTNNYGYTF.

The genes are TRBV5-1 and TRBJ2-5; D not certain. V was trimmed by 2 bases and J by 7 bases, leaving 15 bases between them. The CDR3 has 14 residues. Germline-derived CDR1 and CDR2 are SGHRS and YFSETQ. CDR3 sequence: CASSFSPGPGTQYF. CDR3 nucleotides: TGCGCCAGCAGCTTTAGTCCGGGTCCCGGGACCCAGTACTTC.

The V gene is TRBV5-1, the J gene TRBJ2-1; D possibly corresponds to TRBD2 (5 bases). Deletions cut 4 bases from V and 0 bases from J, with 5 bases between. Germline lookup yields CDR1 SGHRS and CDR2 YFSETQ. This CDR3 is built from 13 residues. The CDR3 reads CASSGSSYNEQFF. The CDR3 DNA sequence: TGCGCCAGCAGCGGGAGCTCCTACAATGAGCAGTTCTTC.

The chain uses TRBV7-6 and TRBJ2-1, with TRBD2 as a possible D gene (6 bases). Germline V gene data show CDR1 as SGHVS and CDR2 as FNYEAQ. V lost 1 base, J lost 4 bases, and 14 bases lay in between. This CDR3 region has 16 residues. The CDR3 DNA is TGTGCCAGCAGCTTAGATGGGGGGATACTTTACAATGAGCAGTTCTTC. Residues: CASSLDGGILYNEQFF.